Below, 3 T cell receptor beta chains from the same sample are listed, as sequenced in a study of blood T cell repertoires in COVID-19. The repertoire was sequenced with immunoSEQ multiplex PCR; TCRdb's copy has only in-frame clones and lacks some. Of more than 400,000 clones in the sample, about 90% were seen once. Input material: PBMCs or T cells enriched from blood (not recorded which). The receptor set was obtained from a man between 18 and 29 years old who had recovered from COVID-19.

The chain combines TRBV30 with TRBJ1-1; TRBD1 agrees at 7 bases. Germline assignment: CDR1 GTSNPN and CDR2 SVGIG (reference sequence). CDR3 length: 14 amino acids. With V trimmed by 4 bases and J by 4 bases, 9 bases remained unmatched. This chain's CDR3 is CAWTFLPGGTEAFF. The CDR3 DNA is TGTGCCTGGACCTTCCTACCAGGGGGCACTGAAGCTTTCTTT.

This clone was seen a few times. J is TRBJ1-2 and V is TRBV6-5, with D perhaps TRBD1 (6 bases). Trimming left V 4 bases short and J 5 bases short, with 14 bases between. In germline, CDR1 is MNHEY, CDR2 SVGAGI. The CDR3 spans 14 residues. The CDR3 reads CASSLTTGTYGYTF. The DNA for the CDR3 is TGTGCCAGCAGTTTAACTACGGGGACATATGGCTACACCTTC.

This sequence joins TRBV5-1 and TRBJ1-2; 9 bases are shared with TRBD1. V lost 3 bases, J lost 7 bases, and 7 bases stayed unmatched. The CDR3 length is 14 residues. Per germline, CDR1 SGHRS and CDR2 YFSETQ. The DNA for the CDR3 is TGCGCCAGCAGCTACACAGGGGGCGCGTTTGGCTACACCTTC. Amino acid sequence: CASSYTGGAFGYTF.